This T cell receptor (beta chain) came from a study of beta chain features in type 1 diabetes. Study at large: All samples together contributed 95 million to 110 million sorted cells for examination. General observations from the study: In type 1 diabetes patients, VDJ junctions had fewer insertions; deletions at these junctions were more frequent.

The CDR3 is 14 amino acids. Germline V CDR1 and CDR2: SGHDN, FVKESK. Between the trimmed V and J ends, which lost 3 bases and 2 bases, there was a span of 11 bases. CD45RO/CCR7/CD25/CD127/CD95/CD27 separated CD4+ naive, central memory, regulatory and stem cell-like memory cells by sorting. A word on this clone: No antigen is known for it.

Expressed TCRB transcripts were sequenced, since all the RNA that had been isolated was reverse transcribed. Sequencing used immunoSEQ multiplex PCR; TCRdb keeps in-frame clones, though not all of them. The data hold 450,000 to 550,000 clones, with about 32% observed a single time. This clonotype was sampled from a man aged 18 to 29 in good health. The rearrangement uses TRBV14 and TRBJ2-7; D gene ambiguous. Input material: naive CD4+ T cells from blood. The CDR3 region is CASSQHHQAYEQYF. In DNA form, the CDR3 reads TGTGCCAGCAGCCAGCATCACCAGGCCTACGAGCAGTACTTC.